The source of this TCR beta chain is a study of identical twins. A single record per CDR3 protein comes from TCRdb applying MiXCR to the 5' RACE reads. The repertoire holds about 690,000 distinct CDR3 sequences, with less than 7% as singletons. This clonotype has at least ten counts. The CDR3 loop spans 15 amino acids. Trimming removed 6 bases from V and 5 bases from J; junction bases left unmatched: 8. This receptor was taken from a man between 18 and 35 years old in good health. The chain recombines TRBV12-3 or TRBV12-4 with TRBJ2-1; 9 nucleotides line up with TRBD2. Sequenced material: naive T cells sorted from blood. As DNA, the CDR3 is TGTGCCAGCAGGGGTGGACTAGCGCCTAACAATGAGCAGTTCTTC. Translation: CASRGGLAPNNEQFF.